The next 21 T cell receptor beta chains were all read from a single sample in a study of post-analysis software for immune sequencing data. For these TCRs, the target antigens are not known. Study results and caveats: Elevated frequency relative to controls characterized several TRBV segments in patients, TRBV5-6, TRBV5-1 and TRBV20-1 among them.

Prepared libraries of TCR beta cDNA carried unique molecular identifiers. TCRdb reprocessed the PCR reads with MiXCR, giving one entry per CDR3 protein. The table has about 820,000 distinct CDR3 sequences, approximately 53% seen once. Sequenced sample: blood. Source of these receptors: a girl aged 5 to 17 with multiple sclerosis.

This clonotype appeared a few times. The V and J genes are TRBV29-1 and TRBJ1-1, with unresolved D. Germline V gives CDR1 SQVTM, CDR2 ANQGSEA. V lost 4 bases and J 1 base, leaving 7 bases between the germline ends. This CDR3 is built from 12 residues. The CDR3 DNA reads TGCAGCGTTGTTGCAGGGAACACTGAAGCTTTCTTT. As protein: CSVVAGNTEAFF.

Many counts were recorded for this clonotype. CDR3 amino acids: CSARGGAKNIQYF. CDR3 sequence (DNA): TGCAGTGCTAGAGGTGGGGCCAAAAACATTCAGTACTTC. This chain links TRBV20-1 with TRBJ2-4; D not certain. The CDR3 contains 13 residues. The ends were cut back, 1 base at V and 1 base at J, with 5 bases in the middle. The germline CDR1 and CDR2 sequences are DFQATT and SNEGSKA (reference sequence).

This clonotype was counted a few times. The rearrangement uses TRBV6-5 and TRBJ1-1; D unclear. This CDR3 has 14 residues. Trimming cost V 7 bases and J 2 bases, with 14 bases left between them. Germline CDR1 is MNHEY and CDR2 is SVGAGI. CDR3 in amino acids: CASTDRSPNTEAFF. The DNA for the CDR3 is TGTGCCAGCACCGACCGCAGCCCCAACACTGAAGCTTTCTTT.

This rearrangement joins TRBV5-1 to TRBJ2-7; tentative D call: TRBD2 (6 bases). V gave up 3 bases and J gave up 2 bases, with 15 bases separating them. CDR3 length: 15 residues. Per germline, CDR1 SGHRS and CDR2 YFSETQ. The CDR3 protein is CASSSQSGLPYEQYF. CDR3 nucleotides: TGCGCCAGCAGCTCACAGTCGGGACTTCCCTACGAGCAGTACTTC. Complete variable domain (other parts from reference TRBV5-1 and TRBJ2-7): KAGVTQTPRYLIKTRGQQVTLSCSPISGHRSVSWYQQTPGQGLQFLFEYFSETQRNKGNFPGRFSGRQFSNSRSEMNVSTLELGDSALYLCASSSQSGLPYEQYFGPGTRLTVT.

The chain links TRBV6-6 to TRBJ2-3; D gene ambiguous. The CDR3 extends over 12 amino acids. Trimming removed 4 bases at V and 4 bases at J, with 6 bases between. Germline V gives CDR1 MNHNY, CDR2 SVGAGI (reference sequence). CDR3 region: CASSSRADTQYF. The CDR3 DNA reads as TGTGCCAGCAGTTCCCGTGCAGATACGCAGTATTTT.

This chain connects TRBV28 to TRBJ2-7; TRBD2 is a possible D gene (6 bases). The CDR3 extends over 14 amino acids. Trimming left V 5 bases short and J 0 bases short, with 11 bases between. The V gene's germline CDR1 is MDHEN and CDR2 SYDVKM. The CDR3 loop is CASSTSLSSYEQYF. DNA for the CDR3: TGTGCCAGCAGTACTAGCCTTTCCTCCTACGAGCAGTACTTC.

This clonotype was observed a handful of times. This chain uses TRBV7-9 with TRBJ2-7; D gene ambiguous. The length of the CDR3 is 14 residues. Germline V gives CDR1 SEHNR, CDR2 FQNEAQ (reference sequence). Deletions cut 1 base from V and 0 bases from J, with 7 bases between. Here the CDR3 DNA reads TGTGCCAGCAGCTTAGTCAGTGCCTCCTACGAGCAGTACTTC. Amino acids: CASSLVSASYEQYF.

The chain joins TRBV7-7 to TRBJ2-1; the D gene is possibly TRBD1 (7 bases). The CDR3 spans 16 residues. In germline, CDR1 is SSHAT, CDR2 FNYEAQ (reference sequence). Trimming left V 4 bases short and J 5 bases short, with 18 bases between. The CDR3 is CASSSGPRGADNEQFF. The CDR3 nucleotides are TGTGCCAGCAGCTCCGGGCCCAGGGGGGCCGACAATGAGCAGTTCTTC. The full variable domain, completed using reference TRBV7-7 and TRBJ2-1, is GAGVSQSPRYKVTKRGQDVTLRCDPISSHATLYWYQQALGQGPEFLTYFNYEAQPDKSGLPSDRFSAERPEGSISTLTIQRTEQRDSAMYRCASSSGPRGADNEQFFGPGTRLTVL.

The J gene is TRBJ1-5, the V gene TRBV6-5; D remains unclear. From germline, CDR1 is MNHEY and CDR2 SVGAGI. Trimming pared 4 bases from V and 3 bases from J, leaving 13 bases between. This CDR3 comprises 15 residues. CDR3 region: CASSSGFLNNQPQHF. CDR3 coding DNA: TGTGCCAGCAGTTCAGGTTTTCTTAACAATCAGCCCCAGCATTTT.

J is TRBJ2-4 and V is TRBV10-3; D possibly uses TRBD1 or TRBD2 (5 bases each). Germline V CDR1 and CDR2: ENHRY, SYGVKD. The V and J ends lost 2 bases and 3 bases respectively, with 20 bases between them. The CDR3 consists of 18 residues. This CDR3 reads CAISEPRGGGEGKNIQYF. In DNA form, the CDR3 reads TGTGCCATCAGTGAGCCCCGAGGTGGGGGTGAAGGCAAAAACATTCAGTACTTC.

This clonotype was seen a handful of times. The chain uses TRBV5-1 and TRBJ2-3, with 8 bases that match TRBD2. The J segment lost 6 bases and the V segment lost 4 bases, leaving 7 bases of the junction unmatched. There are 14 residues in the CDR3. The V gene's germline CDR1 is SGHRS and CDR2 YFSETQ. CDR3 loop: CASSPGGGPDTQYF. CDR3 sequence (DNA): TGCGCCAGCAGCCCGGGAGGGGGTCCCGATACGCAGTATTTT.

For the CDR3, the DNA is TGTGCCAGCAGCTTAATGCGGGGACAGGGCACAGATACGCAGTATTTT. Translation: CASSLMRGQGTDTQYF. The V gene is TRBV7-3, the J gene TRBJ2-3, with 8 bases identical to TRBD1. The CDR3 totals 16 residues. With V trimmed by 1 base and J by 1 base, 4 bases remained unmatched. Germline loops: CDR1 SGHTA, CDR2 FQGTGA.

This clonotype was observed a handful of times. This chain links TRBV6-5 with TRBJ2-5; D tentatively reads TRBD1 or TRBD2 (5 bases each). CDR1 and CDR2 from the germline V gene are MNHEY and SVGAGI. Trimming took 6 bases from V and 7 from J, leaving 21 bases between them. This CDR3 region has 15 residues. The CDR3 nucleotides read TGTGCCAGCAGAGGAGAGGGGCCTACCAGTGTGACCCAGTACTTC. Translating it yields CASRGEGPTSVTQYF.

The chain is built from TRBV5-1 and TRBJ2-5; D unresolved. Germline V CDR1 and CDR2: SGHRS, YFSETQ. This CDR3 is 17 amino acids long. The V end lost 4 bases, the J end lost 1 base, and 20 bases lay between the germline ends. CDR3 nucleotides: TGCGCCAGCAGCGTGGCCGGCTGGGGAACTCCCCAAGAGACCCAGTACTTC. Encoded protein: CASSVAGWGTPQETQYF. The variable domain in full, with the rest retrieved from reference TRBV5-1 and TRBJ2-5, is KAGVTQTPRYLIKTRGQQVTLSCSPISGHRSVSWYQQTPGQGLQFLFEYFSETQRNKGNFPGRFSGRQFSNSRSEMNVSTLELGDSALYLCASSVAGWGTPQETQYFGPGTRLLVL.

The CDR3 DNA sequence: TGTGCCAGCAGCACGGGACTAGCGGGAGGCAATGAGCAGTACTTC. This codes for CASSTGLAGGNEQYF. The rearrangement uses TRBV7-2 and TRBJ2-7; the match to TRBD2 covers 15 bases. From germline, CDR1 is SGHTA and CDR2 FQGNSA. The V gene end was trimmed by 5 bases and the J gene end by 7 bases; junction bases not matched to a gene: 6. The CDR3 totals 15 residues.

The CDR3 nucleotides are TGTGCCAGCAGCTTAGGGGATAGCCTTGATGAGCAGTTCTTC. Encoded protein: CASSLGDSLDEQFF. The V call is TRBV7-3, the J call TRBJ2-1; D is unclear. This CDR3 comprises 14 residues. V lost 2 bases and J lost 8, with 13 bases in between. CDR1 and CDR2 from the germline V gene are SGHTA and FQGTGA.

Of note for this clonotype: Mismatch with germline at one junction end may stem from a read error. This rearrangement joins TRBV5-1 to TRBJ2-7, with 8 nucleotides matching TRBD1. CDR1 and CDR2 from the germline V gene are SGHRS and YFSETQ. CDR3 length equals 14 residues. The CDR3 loop is CASTDQGASYKQYF. The CDR3 nucleotides are TGCGCCAGCACCGACCAGGGGGCCTCCTACAAGCAGTACTTC.

J is TRBJ2-1 and V is TRBV5-1, with 9 bases aligning to TRBD2. The CDR3 runs 16 residues. CDR1 and CDR2 (germline): SGHRS, YFSETQ. V was clipped by 0 bases and J by 4 bases; unmatched bases: 5. This CDR3 is CASSLVASGKYNEQFF. CDR3 nucleotides: TGCGCCAGCAGCTTGGTGGCTAGCGGGAAATACAATGAGCAGTTCTTC.

The genes are TRBV10-3 and TRBJ1-2; D is unclear. CDR1 is ENHRY, CDR2 SYGVKD, per germline. Trimming left V 4 bases short and J 2 bases short, with 17 bases between. The CDR3 spans 16 residues. The CDR3 sequence: CAISALPSLRNYGYTF. Here the CDR3 DNA reads TGTGCCATCAGTGCCCTCCCGTCCTTGAGGAACTATGGCTACACCTTC.

This chain connects TRBV20-1 to TRBJ2-1; D is possibly TRBD1 or TRBD2 (5 bases each). With the DNA end fitting TRBJ2-7 better, the J assignment may be wrong. CDR1 and CDR2 from the germline V gene are DFQATT and SNEGSKA (reference sequence). The CDR3 runs 13 residues. In DNA form, the CDR3 reads TGCAGTGCTAGAGATGGGGGTTACAATGAGCAGTACTTC. It translates to CSARDGGYNEQYF.

As for this clonotype: One junction end does not reproduce the germline sequence, and a read error may be involved. This chain links TRBV2 with TRBJ2-1; D is possibly TRBD2 (6 bases). Germline-derived CDR1 and CDR2 are SNHLY and FYNNEI. This CDR3 spans 14 amino acids. CDR3 protein: CVSSVGTQYNEQFF. CDR3 in DNA: TGTGTCAGCAGTGTAGGGACTCAATACAATGAGCAGTTCTTC.